This is a list of T cell receptor beta chains from one sample in a study of control samples from healthy donors and cancer patients. This table comes from immunoSEQ multiplex PCR, and its TCRdb copy is limited to in-frame clones, with some not included. The data contain about 82,000 clones, about 91% of them singletons. The specimen was blood. These receptors originate from a man aged 50 to 59 in good health. The CDR3 runs from the conserved cysteine through the conserved F or W. The order of the fields is J gene, D gene, V gene, clone size, CDR3 protein, CDR3 DNA. A D gene is named only where the DNA matches it firmly. Size tells how often a clone was seen (once, few, many) or the class of an expanded clone, and some rows leave it out.

TRBJ1-6 | . | TRBV30 | . | CAWSDMYGGRGSPLHF | TGTGCCTGGAGCGATATGTATGGGGGTAGGGGTTCACCCCTCCACTTT
TRBJ1-2 | . | TRBV5-1 | . | CASSLTGDNFGGYTF | TGCGCCAGCAGCTTGACAGGCGATAATTTTGGTGGCTACACCTTC
TRBJ2-6 | . | TRBV10-3 | . | CAISESFPSGANVLTF | TGTGCCATCAGTGAGTCGTTCCCCTCTGGGGCCAACGTCCTGACTTTC
TRBJ2-5 | TRBD2 | TRBV7-2 | . | CASSLAGTSGETQYF | TGTGCCAGCAGCTTAGCCGGGACTAGCGGGGAGACCCAGTACTTC
TRBJ1-1 | . | TRBV2 | . | CASKTQLDTEAFF | TGTGCCAGCAAGACACAATTAGATACTGAAGCTTTCTTT
TRBJ1-2 | . | TRBV4-1 | . | CASSQNAGKANYGYTF | TGCGCCAGCAGCCAGAATGCAGGGAAAGCTAACTATGGCTACACCTTC
TRBJ1-6 | . | TRBV6-5 | . | CASRGGSYNSPLHF | TGTGCCAGCCGCGGCGGCTCCTATAATTCACCCCTCCACTTT
TRBJ1-2 | . | TRBV9 | . | CASSVLGPGDRYTF | TGTGCCAGCAGCGTACTCGGCCCGGGGGACCGCTACACCTTC
TRBJ2-2 | . | TRBV12-3/TRBV12-4 | once | CASRKRGELFF | TGTGCCAGCAGGAAGCGCGGGGAGCTGTTTTTT
TRBJ2-5 | . | TRBV5-1 | . | CASSLDPGSETQYF | TGCGCCAGCAGCTTGGACCCGGGGTCAGAGACCCAGTACTTC
TRBJ2-2 | . | TRBV29-1 | . | CSVFRQNTGELFF | TGCAGCGTTTTCAGGCAGAACACCGGGGAGCTGTTTTTT
TRBJ1-6 | . | TRBV3-1/TRBV3-2 | . | CASSQIGSLHF | TGTGCCAGCAGTCAGATTGGATCCCTCCACTTT
TRBJ2-7 | TRBD1 | TRBV10-3 | . | CAISSGTGGTHEQYF | TGTGCCATCAGTTCCGGGACAGGGGGGACCCACGAGCAGTACTTC
TRBJ1-3 | . | TRBV11-2 | . | CASSSGLGNTIYF | TGTGCCAGCAGCTCGGGACTTGGAAACACCATATATTTT
TRBJ2-2 | TRBD1 | TRBV14 | . | CASSPGTVFYTGELFF | TGTGCCAGCAGCCCCGGGACAGTCTTTTATACCGGGGAGCTGTTTTTT
TRBJ1-2 | . | TRBV30 | once | CAWIPRNYGYTF | TGTGCCTGGATTCCCCGGAACTATGGCTACACCTTC
TRBJ1-3 | . | TRBV5-1 | . | CASSLDPAGNTIYF | TGCGCCAGCAGCTTGGATCCAGCTGGAAACACCATATATTTT
TRBJ1-2 | TRBD1 | TRBV2 | . | CASRLGQGLNYGYTF | TGTGCCAGCAGGCTAGGACAGGGGTTAAACTATGGCTACACCTTC
TRBJ1-6 | TRBD1 | TRBV5-1 | . | CASSMDRVNSPLHF | TGCGCCAGCAGCATGGACAGGGTCAACTCACCCCTCCACTTT
TRBJ1-2 | . | TRBV6-6 | . | CASSKDGAYGYTF | TGTGCCAGCAGCAAGGACGGCGCCTATGGCTACACCTTC
TRBJ1-5 | TRBD1 | TRBV6-2/TRBV6-3 | few | CASSYPKRGQVVSSNQPQHF | TGTGCCAGCAGTTACCCTAAACGCGGACAGGTTGTGAGCAGCAATCAGCCCCAGCATTTT
TRBJ1-2 | . | TRBV3-1/TRBV3-2 | . | CASSQQGGENYGYTF | TGTGCCAGCAGCCAACAAGGGGGGGAGAACTATGGCTACACCTTC
TRBJ2-4 | . | TRBV11-2 | few | CASSLTPDSNIQYF | TGTGCCAGCAGCTTAACTCCGGACAGCAACATTCAGTACTTC
TRBJ2-1 | . | TRBV11-3 | . | CASSLGTSSYNEQFF | TGTGCCAGCAGCTTAGGGACCTCATCGTACAATGAGCAGTTCTTC
TRBJ2-7 | TRBD2 | TRBV27 | . | CASSELAGPYEQYF | TGTGCCAGCAGCGAACTAGCGGGCCCTTACGAGCAGTACTTC
TRBJ1-1 | . | TRBV7-2 | . | CASSFGGGAEAFF | TGTGCCAGCAGCTTTGGTGGTGGCGCAGAAGCTTTCTTT
TRBJ1-1 | TRBD1 | TRBV5-5 | . | CASRLQGGTEAFF | TGTGCCAGCAGACTACAGGGGGGCACTGAAGCTTTCTTT
TRBJ2-7 | . | TRBV11-1 | . | CASSPIEGGYEQYF | TGTGCCAGCAGCCCCATAGAAGGGGGCTACGAGCAGTACTTC
TRBJ2-5 | TRBD1 | TRBV5-1 | . | CASSMGQLQETQYF | TGCGCCAGCAGCATGGGACAGCTGCAAGAGACCCAGTACTTC
TRBJ2-1 | . | TRBV6-6 | . | CASSREEEQFF | TGTGCCAGCAGTCGCGAAGAAGAGCAGTTCTTC
TRBJ2-7 | . | TRBV2 | . | CASSVGHYEQYF | TGTGCCAGCAGTGTAGGGCACTACGAGCAGTACTTC
TRBJ1-1 | . | TRBV7-8 | . | CASSTQGPANTEAFF | TGTGCCAGCAGCACCCAGGGCCCGGCGAACACTGAAGCTTTCTTT
TRBJ2-7 | . | TRBV5-1 | . | CASSSTGAPRQYF | TGCGCCAGCAGCTCTACGGGGGCACCCCGTCAGTACTTC
TRBJ2-1 | . | TRBV2 | . | CASGKIRDEQFF | TGTGCCAGCGGGAAGATTCGGGATGAGCAGTTCTTC
TRBJ1-1 | . | TRBV2 | . | CASKFEGDTEAFF | TGTGCCAGCAAGTTCGAAGGGGACACTGAAGCTTTCTTT
TRBJ2-7 | . | TRBV10-3 | . | CAITKEQNSYEQYF | TGTGCCATCACTAAGGAGCAGAACTCCTACGAGCAGTACTTC
TRBJ1-1 | . | TRBV5-6 | . | CASSLASGITEAFF | TGTGCCAGCAGCTTGGCCTCGGGAATCACTGAAGCTTTCTTT
TRBJ1-6 | . | TRBV18 | . | CASSPAAVGGSPLHF | TGTGCCAGCTCTCCCGCGGCAGTTGGAGGTTCACCCCTCCACTTT